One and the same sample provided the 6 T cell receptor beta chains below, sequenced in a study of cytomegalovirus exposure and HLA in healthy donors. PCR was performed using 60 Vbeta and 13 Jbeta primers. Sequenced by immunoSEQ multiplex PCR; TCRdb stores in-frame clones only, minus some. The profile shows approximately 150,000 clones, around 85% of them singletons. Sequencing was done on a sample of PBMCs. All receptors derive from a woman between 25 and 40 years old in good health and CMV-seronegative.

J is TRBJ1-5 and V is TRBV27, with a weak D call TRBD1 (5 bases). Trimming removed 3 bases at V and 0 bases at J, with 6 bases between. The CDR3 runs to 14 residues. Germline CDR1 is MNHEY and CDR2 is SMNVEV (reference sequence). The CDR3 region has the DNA TGTGCCAGCAGTTTGACAGCTAGCAATCAGCCCCAGCATTTT. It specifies CASSLTASNQPQHF.

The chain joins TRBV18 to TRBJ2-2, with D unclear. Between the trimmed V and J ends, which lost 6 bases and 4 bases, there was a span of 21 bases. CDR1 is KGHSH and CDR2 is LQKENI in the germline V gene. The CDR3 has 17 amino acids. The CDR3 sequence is CASSIGPLSRVTGELFF. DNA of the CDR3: TGTGCCAGCTCTATTGGTCCCTTGTCCCGGGTCACCGGGGAGCTGTTTTTT.

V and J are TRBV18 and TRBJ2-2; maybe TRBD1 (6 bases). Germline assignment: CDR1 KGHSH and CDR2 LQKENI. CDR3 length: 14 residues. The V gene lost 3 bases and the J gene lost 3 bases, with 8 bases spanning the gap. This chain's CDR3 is CASSPNRDTGELFF. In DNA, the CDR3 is TGTGCCAGCTCACCTAACAGGGACACCGGGGAGCTGTTTTTT.

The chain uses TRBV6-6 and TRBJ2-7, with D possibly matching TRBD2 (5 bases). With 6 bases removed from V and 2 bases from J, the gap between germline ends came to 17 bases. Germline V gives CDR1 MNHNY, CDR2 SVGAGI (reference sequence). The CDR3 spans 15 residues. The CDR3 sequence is CASRDEKPGAYEQYF. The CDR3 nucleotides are TGTGCCAGCAGGGACGAGAAGCCCGGGGCCTACGAGCAGTACTTC.

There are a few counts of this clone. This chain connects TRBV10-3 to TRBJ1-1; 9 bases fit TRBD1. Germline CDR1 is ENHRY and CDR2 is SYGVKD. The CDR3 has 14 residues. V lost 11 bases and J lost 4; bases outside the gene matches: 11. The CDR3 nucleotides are TGTGCCGCCCGGGACAGGGTTCGTGCCACTGAAGCTTTCTTT. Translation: CAARDRVRATEAFF.

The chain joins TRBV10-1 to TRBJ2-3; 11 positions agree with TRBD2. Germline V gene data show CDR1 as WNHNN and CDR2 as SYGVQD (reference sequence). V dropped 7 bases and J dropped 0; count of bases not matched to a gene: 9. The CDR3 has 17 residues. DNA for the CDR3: TGCGCCAGCACCTTAGCGGGAGGGCCCTCGAGCACAGATACGCAGTATTTT. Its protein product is CASTLAGGPSSTDTQYF.